The source of this T cell receptor beta chain is a study of cytomegalovirus exposure and HLA in healthy donors. Donors had nominal health at sampling but likely had unrecorded immune exposures. Germline V gives CDR1 SGHRS, CDR2 YFSETQ. The CDR3 has 15 amino acids. V shed 1 base and J 3 bases; nucleotides not matched to a gene: 2. Study-wide points: Follow-up analysis seemed to connect common viral pathogens with several of the most significant clusters identified.

Primers: 60 Vbeta forward and 13 Jbeta reverse. Produced via immunoSEQ multiplex PCR; TCRdb's table is partial and in-frame only. The data hold fewer than 110,000 clones, with approximately 73% observed a single time. Only one count was recorded for this clone. Its antigen is currently unknown. The sequenced sample consisted of PBMCs. The clonotype comes from a woman under 30 in good health and CMV-seropositive. The chain uses TRBV5-1 and TRBJ2-1; the match to TRBD2 covers 9 bases. The CDR3, as DNA: TGCGCCAGCAGCTTGAGCGGGGGGCTCTACAATGAGCAGTTCTTC. Protein product: CASSLSGGLYNEQFF.